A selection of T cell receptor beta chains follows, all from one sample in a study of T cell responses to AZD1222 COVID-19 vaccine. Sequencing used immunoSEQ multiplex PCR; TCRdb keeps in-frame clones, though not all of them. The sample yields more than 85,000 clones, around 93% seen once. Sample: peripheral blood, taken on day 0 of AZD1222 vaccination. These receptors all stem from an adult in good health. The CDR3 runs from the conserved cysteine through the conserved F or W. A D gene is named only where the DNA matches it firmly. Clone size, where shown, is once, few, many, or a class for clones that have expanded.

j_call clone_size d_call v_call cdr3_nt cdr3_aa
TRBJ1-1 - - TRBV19 TGTGCCAGTAGTATAATCTTGCAGGTGGTTAAGGACACTGAAGCTTTCTTT CASSIILQVVKDTEAFF
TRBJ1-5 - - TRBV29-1 TGCAGCGTTTCTGACGTCCCGAATCAGCCCCAGCATTTT CSVSDVPNQPQHF
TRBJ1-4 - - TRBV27 TGTGCCAGCGGGCTCAATGAAAAACTGTTTTTT CASGLNEKLFF
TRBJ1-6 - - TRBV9 TGTGCCAGCAGCGTAGTAGTCAGTAATTCACCCCTCCACTTT CASSVVVSNSPLHF
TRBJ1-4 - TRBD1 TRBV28 TGTGCCAGCAGGTCAGGGGGAAGTTTAGAAAAACTGTTTTTT CASRSGGSLEKLFF
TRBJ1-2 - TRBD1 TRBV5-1 TGCGCCAGCAGCCCCCGGACAGGGGCGAACTATGGCTACACCTTC CASSPRTGANYGYTF
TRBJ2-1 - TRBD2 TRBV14 TGTGCCAGCAGCCTCGAAGGGACTAGCGACTCCTACAATGAGCAGTTCTTC CASSLEGTSDSYNEQFF
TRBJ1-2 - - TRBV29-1 TGCAGCGGGGGGGAGGGAGTTAACTATGGCTACACCTTC CSGGEGVNYGYTF
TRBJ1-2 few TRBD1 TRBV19 TGTGCCAGTCGACAGGGGTTGGTGCTTGGCTACACCTTC CASRQGLVLGYTF
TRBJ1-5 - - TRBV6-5 TGTGCCAGCAGTCCCCCAGGGTTGAACAATCAGCCCCAGCATTTT CASSPPGLNNQPQHF
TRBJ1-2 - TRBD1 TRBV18 TGTGCCAGCTCACCGACAGGGGGCTCGGAAGGCTACACCTTC CASSPTGGSEGYTF
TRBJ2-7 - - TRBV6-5 TGTGCCAGCAGTTGGAGGGACGCCCGCTACGAGCAGTACTTC CASSWRDARYEQYF
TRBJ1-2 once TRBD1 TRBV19 TGTGCGAGGGGGCGCCCGATGGTTAACTATGGCTACACCTTC CARGRPMVNYGYTF
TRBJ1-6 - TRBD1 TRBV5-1 TGCGCCAGCAGCTTGGACGCACAGGGGAATAATTCACCCCTCCACTTT CASSLDAQGNNSPLHF
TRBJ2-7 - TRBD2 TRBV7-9 TGTGCCAGCAGTACCGGAGAGGGGACTAGCGAGTACGAGCAGTACTTC CASSTGEGTSEYEQYF
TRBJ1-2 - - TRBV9 TGTGCCAGCAGCGTAGGGGGGGGTGGCTATGGCTACACCTTC CASSVGGGGYGYTF
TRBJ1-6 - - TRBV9 TGTGCCAGCAGCGTGGATGGGGGCAATTCACCCCTCCACTTT CASSVDGGNSPLHF
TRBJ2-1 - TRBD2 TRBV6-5 TGTGCCGGGGGGGTAGGGAATGAGCAGTTCTTC CAGGVGNEQFF
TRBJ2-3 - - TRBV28 TGTGCCAGCGGCAGTGGGGGGGCTAGCACAGATACGCAGTATTTT CASGSGGASTDTQYF
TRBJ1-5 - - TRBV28 TGTGCCAGCCCCGGATGCGGAAGCCCCCAGCATTTT CASPGCGSPQHF
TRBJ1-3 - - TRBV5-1 TGCGCCAGCAGCTTGTCCGGTATAGGACTCTCTGCGGGAAACACCATATATTTT CASSLSGIGLSAGNTIYF
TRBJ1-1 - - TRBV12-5 TGTGCTAGTGGTTTGGCTTTCTTT CASGLAFF
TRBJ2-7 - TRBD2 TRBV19 TGTGCCAGCAGAATAGCGGGGGGCCCAGCCGAGCAGTACTTC CASRIAGGPAEQYF
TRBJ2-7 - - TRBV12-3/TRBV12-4 TGTGCCAGCAGACTTGGTGAGGGTTACGAGCAGTACTTC CASRLGEGYEQYF
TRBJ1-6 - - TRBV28 TGTGCCAGCATTGGACAGTTCCATAATTCACCCCTCCACTTT CASIGQFHNSPLHF
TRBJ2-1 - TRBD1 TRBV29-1 TGCACGGGACGACTTACAGGGGCGCAGTTCTTC CTGRLTGAQFF
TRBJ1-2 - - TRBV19 TGTGCCAGTAGTACAGACCAGAGAGGCTACACCTTC CASSTDQRGYTF
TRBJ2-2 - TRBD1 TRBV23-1 TGCGCCAGCAGTGGGACAGGGAAAGACACCGGGGAGCTGTTTTTT CASSGTGKDTGELFF
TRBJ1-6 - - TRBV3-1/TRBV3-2 TGTGCCAGCAGCTCGGGACGGAGCTCCTATAATTCACCCCTCCACTTT CASSSGRSSYNSPLHF
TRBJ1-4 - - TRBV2 TGTGCCAGCAGTGACAGAGCAACTAATGAAAAACTGTTTTTT CASSDRATNEKLFF
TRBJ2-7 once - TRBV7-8 TGTGCCAGCAGCCCCCGTCGGGTCGCGTCGCACGAGCAGTACTTC CASSPRRVASHEQYF
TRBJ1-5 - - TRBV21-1 TGTGCCAGCAGCCGGACACCTTTTAGCAATCAGCCCCAGCATTTT CASSRTPFSNQPQHF
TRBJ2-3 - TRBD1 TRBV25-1 TGTGCCAGCACTCCCCGACGGACAGGGGGGGCAGATACGCAGTATTTT CASTPRRTGGADTQYF
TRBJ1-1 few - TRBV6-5 TGTGCCAGCAGTTACCGGGGGGACACTGAAGCTTTCTTT CASSYRGDTEAFF
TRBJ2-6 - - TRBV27 TGTGCCAGCAGTTCCGACAGTTCCGGGGCCAACGTCCTGACTTTC CASSSDSSGANVLTF
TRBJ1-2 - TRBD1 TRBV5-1 TGCGCCAGCAGCCCAGGGGGACTCTCGATAGCTAACTATGGCTACACCTTC CASSPGGLSIANYGYTF
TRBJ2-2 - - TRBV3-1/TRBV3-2 TGTGCCAGCAGCCCCAGAACCGGGGAGCTGTTTTTT CASSPRTGELFF
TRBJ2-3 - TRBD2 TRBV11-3 TGTGCCAGCAGCTCAAGGGTACTAGCGGGAGCCACAGATACGCAGTATTTT CASSSRVLAGATDTQYF
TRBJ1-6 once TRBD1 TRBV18 TGTGCCAGCTCCCCTCGACAGGGGGCAAATTCACCCCTCCACTTT CASSPRQGANSPLHF
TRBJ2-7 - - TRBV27 TGTGCCAGCAGTTTCTACCCGAGGGGGACCTACGAGCAGTACTTC CASSFYPRGTYEQYF
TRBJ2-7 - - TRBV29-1 TGCAGCGCTCGACAGGATACCTACGAGCAGTACTTC CSARQDTYEQYF
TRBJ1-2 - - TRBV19 TGTGCCAGTAGTATCACAGGGCTCCGGCATAACTATGGCTACACCTTC CASSITGLRHNYGYTF
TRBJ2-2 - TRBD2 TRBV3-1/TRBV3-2 TGTGCCAGCAGCCATATGCCGGGACTAGCGGGAGTTTGGACCGGGGAGCTGTTTTTT CASSHMPGLAGVWTGELFF
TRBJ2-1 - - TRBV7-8 TGTGCCAGCAGCTTGGCGGGCCCAGCCTACAATGAGCAGTTCTTC CASSLAGPAYNEQFF
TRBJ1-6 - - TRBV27 TGTGCCTCCTCCTGGGGGCAGGGATCACCCCTCCACTTT CASSWGQGSPLHF
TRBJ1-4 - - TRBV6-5 TGTGCCAGCAGTTACCAGATCAGGGTGGATTCTGAAAAACTGTTTTTT CASSYQIRVDSEKLFF
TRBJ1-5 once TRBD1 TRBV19 TGTGCCAGTAAGCCGGGACAGGGACGGCCCCAGCATTTT CASKPGQGRPQHF
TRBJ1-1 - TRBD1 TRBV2 TGTGCCAGCAGTCCTGGACAGGCGGCGTCAAAAGCTTTCTTT CASSPGQAASKAFF
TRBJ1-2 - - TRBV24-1 TGTGCCACCAGTGATTTAGGGGTCGTTTCCTATGGCTACACCTTC CATSDLGVVSYGYTF
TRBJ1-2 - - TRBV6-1 TGTGCCAGCAGTGAAACCCCTTGGAGCGCAGGTGGCTACACCTTC CASSETPWSAGGYTF
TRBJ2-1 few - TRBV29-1 TGCAGCGCCGCCCTTCGGAACGCTAACAATGAGCAGTTCTTC CSAALRNANNEQFF
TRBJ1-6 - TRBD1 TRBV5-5 TGTGCCAGCAGCTTGGACACAGGGGAGACTAATAATTCACCCCTCCACTTT CASSLDTGETNNSPLHF
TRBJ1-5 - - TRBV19 TGTGCCAGTAGTATCACGGGGTCGGATCAGCCCCAGCATTTT CASSITGSDQPQHF